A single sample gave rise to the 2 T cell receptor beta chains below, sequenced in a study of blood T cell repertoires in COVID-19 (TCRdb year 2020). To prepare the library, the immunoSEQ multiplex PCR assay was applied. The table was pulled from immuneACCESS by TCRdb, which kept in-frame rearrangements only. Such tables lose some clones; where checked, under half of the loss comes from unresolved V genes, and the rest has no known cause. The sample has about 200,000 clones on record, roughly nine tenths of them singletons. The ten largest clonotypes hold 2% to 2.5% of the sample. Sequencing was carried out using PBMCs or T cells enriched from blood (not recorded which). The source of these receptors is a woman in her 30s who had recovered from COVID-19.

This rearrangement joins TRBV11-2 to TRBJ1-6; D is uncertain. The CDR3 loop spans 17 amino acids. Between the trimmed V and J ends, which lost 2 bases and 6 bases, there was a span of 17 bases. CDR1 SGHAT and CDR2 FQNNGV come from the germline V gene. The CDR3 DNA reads TGTGCCAGCAGCTTAATTTATGAGCACTCTAGTAATTCACCCCTCCACTTT. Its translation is CASSLIYEHSSNSPLHF.

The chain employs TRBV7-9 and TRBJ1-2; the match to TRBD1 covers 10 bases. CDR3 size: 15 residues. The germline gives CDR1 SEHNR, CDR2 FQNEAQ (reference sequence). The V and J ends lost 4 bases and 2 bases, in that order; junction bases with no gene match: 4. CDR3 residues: CASSSSGQGNYGYTF. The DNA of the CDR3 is TGTGCCAGCAGCTCATCGGGACAGGGGAACTATGGCTACACCTTC.